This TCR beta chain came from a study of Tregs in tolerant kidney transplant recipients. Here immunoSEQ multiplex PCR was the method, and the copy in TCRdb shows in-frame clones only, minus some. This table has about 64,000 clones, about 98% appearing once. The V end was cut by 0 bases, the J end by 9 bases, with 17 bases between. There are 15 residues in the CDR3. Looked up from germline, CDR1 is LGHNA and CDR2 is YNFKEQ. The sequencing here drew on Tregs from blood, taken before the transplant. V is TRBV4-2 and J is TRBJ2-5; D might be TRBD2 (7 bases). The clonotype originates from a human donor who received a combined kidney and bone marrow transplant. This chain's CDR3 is CASSQDSGRGPPQYF. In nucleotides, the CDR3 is TGTGCCAGCAGCCAAGATTCTGGGCGGGGGCCGCCCCAGTACTTC.